The clone carrying this T cell receptor beta chain was seen only a few times. The antigen is not known. This CDR3 contains 14 residues. V was pared by 1 base and J by 3 bases, with 9 bases between. In germline, CDR1 is SGHVS, CDR2 FNYEAQ. The source of the sample is a study of T cell repertoires in cytomegalovirus infection. TCRdb recomputed calls from the reads with MiXCR, one row per CDR3 protein. The sample records about 830,000 distinct CDR3 sequences, 30% to 35% being singletons. This sequence originates from a human donor in good health (CMV status not recorded). Some clones in this sample may be carry-over from other donors' samples. V gene TRBV7-6 combines with J gene TRBJ1-1; D uncertain. Sequencing used cultured CD8+ T cells from PBMCs, obtained from culture after CMV antigen stimulation. DNA for the CDR3: TGTGCCAGCAGCTTAGGAGACACCTACACTGAAGCTTTCTTT. It is translated as CASSLGDTYTEAFF.